This T cell receptor (beta chain) emerged from a study of blood T cell repertoires in COVID-19. Study in general: Sources were T cells, B-cell-depleted T cells, or PBMCs; the material itself was cDNA or gDNA.

Looked up from germline, CDR1 is LGHNA and CDR2 is YSLEER. This CDR3 is 15 amino acids long. The trim removed 1 base at V and 2 bases at J, leaving 4 bases unmatched. The protocol was immunoSEQ multiplex PCR, while the TCRdb copy is restricted to in-frame clones and leaves out a portion. The table lists 230,000 or so clones, 88% of them singletons, with 14% to 15% in the top ten. The receptor was derived from a woman aged 45-59 years with acute COVID-19. The sequencing input was PBMCs or T cells enriched from blood (not recorded which). The J gene is TRBJ2-7, the V gene TRBV4-3, with 8 bases lining up with TRBD1. CDR3 loop: CASSQAGQGTYEQYF. The CDR3 region has the DNA TGCGCCAGCAGCCAAGCAGGACAGGGAACCTACGAGCAGTACTTC.